The following is a TCR beta chain sequence with its context. This CDR3 contains 15 residues. Germline values: CDR1 SGHRS, CDR2 YFSETQ. V lost 0 bases and J 0 bases, leaving 7 bases between the germline ends. Repertoires were generated with immunoSEQ multiplex PCR, while TCRdb's copy carries only in-frame clones and drops some. The repertoire holds 200,000 or so clones, with roughly 82% as singletons. These data come from a study of blood T cell repertoires in COVID-19. The overall study: PBMCs, B-cell-depleted T cells, or T cells provided the cDNA or gDNA that made up the material.

This TCR was sampled from a human donor in a cohort sampled during active COVID-19. This sequence joins TRBV5-1 and TRBJ2-1; no firm D call. Specimen: peripheral blood. The DNA for the CDR3 is TGCGCCAGCAGCTTGGACCCTAGCTCCTACAATGAGCAGTTCTTC. The encoded protein is CASSLDPSSYNEQFF.